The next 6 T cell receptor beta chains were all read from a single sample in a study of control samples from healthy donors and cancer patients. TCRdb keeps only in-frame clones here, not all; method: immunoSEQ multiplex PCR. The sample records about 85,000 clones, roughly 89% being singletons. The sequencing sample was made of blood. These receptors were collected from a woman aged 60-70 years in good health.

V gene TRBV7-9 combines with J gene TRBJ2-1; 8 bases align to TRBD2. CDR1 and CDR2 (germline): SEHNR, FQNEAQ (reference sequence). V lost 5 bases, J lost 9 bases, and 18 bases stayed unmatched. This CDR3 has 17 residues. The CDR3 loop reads CASSLNKGSGVPGEQFF. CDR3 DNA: TGTGCCAGCAGCCTAAATAAGGGTAGCGGGGTCCCCGGTGAGCAGTTCTTC. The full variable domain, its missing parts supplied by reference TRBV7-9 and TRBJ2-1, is DTGVSQNPRHKITKRGQNVTFRCDPISEHNRLYWYRQTLGQGPEFLTYFQNEAQLEKSRLLSDRFSAERPKGSFSTLEIQRTEQGDSAMYLCASSLNKGSGVPGEQFFGPGTRLTVL.

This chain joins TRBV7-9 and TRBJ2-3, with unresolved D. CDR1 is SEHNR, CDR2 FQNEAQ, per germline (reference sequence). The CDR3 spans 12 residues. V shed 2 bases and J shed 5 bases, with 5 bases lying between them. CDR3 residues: CASSLSVDTQYF. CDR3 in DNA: TGTGCCAGCAGCTTATCCGTAGATACGCAGTATTTT.

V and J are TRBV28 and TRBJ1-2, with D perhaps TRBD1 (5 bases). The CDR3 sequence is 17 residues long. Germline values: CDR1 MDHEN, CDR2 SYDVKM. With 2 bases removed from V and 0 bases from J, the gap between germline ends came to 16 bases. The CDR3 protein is CASSLGAGPPANYGYTF. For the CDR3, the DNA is TGTGCCAGCAGTTTAGGGGCAGGGCCACCCGCTAACTATGGCTACACCTTC.

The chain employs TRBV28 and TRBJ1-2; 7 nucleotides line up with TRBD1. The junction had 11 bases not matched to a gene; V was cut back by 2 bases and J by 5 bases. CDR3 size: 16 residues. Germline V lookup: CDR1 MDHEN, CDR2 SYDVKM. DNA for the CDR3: TGTGCCAGCAGTTTAAGGGGGACAGAGGCCTCGTATGGCTACACCTTC. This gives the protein CASSLRGTEASYGYTF.

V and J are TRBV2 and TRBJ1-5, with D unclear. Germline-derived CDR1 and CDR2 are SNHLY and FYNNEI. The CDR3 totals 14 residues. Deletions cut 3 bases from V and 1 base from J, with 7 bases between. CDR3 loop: CASSDPRSNQPQHF. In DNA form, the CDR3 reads TGTGCCAGCAGTGACCCCAGGAGCAATCAGCCCCAGCATTTT.

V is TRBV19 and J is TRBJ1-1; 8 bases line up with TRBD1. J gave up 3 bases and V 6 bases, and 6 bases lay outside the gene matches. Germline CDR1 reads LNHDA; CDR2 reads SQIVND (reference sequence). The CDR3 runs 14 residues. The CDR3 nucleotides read TGTGCCAGTAGGAGGACAGGGTGGGACACTGAAGCTTTCTTT. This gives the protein CASRRTGWDTEAFF.